This T cell receptor (beta chain) derives from a study of T cell changes during pregnancy in multiple sclerosis. The CDR3 sequence is 14 residues long. V shed 0 bases and J 10 bases; nucleotides not matched to a gene: 6. Germline V gene lookup returns CDR1 SGHRS and CDR2 YFSETQ. Generated by immunoSEQ multiplex PCR, the TCRdb table keeps only in-frame clones and is missing some. This sample has fewer than 90,000 clones, with about 94% found just once. The TCR comes from a female donor with multiple sclerosis, enrolled in a pregnancy study. The rearrangement links TRBV5-1 to TRBJ2-7, with TRBD1 matching 11 bases. The sequenced sample was peripheral blood, obtained in the third trimester of pregnancy. The CDR3 spells CASSLALDRGRQYF. CDR3 nucleotide sequence: TGCGCCAGCAGCTTGGCCCTGGACAGGGGGCGACAGTACTTC.